This is a list of T cell receptor beta chains from one sample in a study of T-cell reconstitution after alpha-beta-depleted transplantation in children. TCRdb independently ran MiXCR on the PCR reads; one entry per CDR3 protein. Of 250,000 to 350,000 distinct CDR3 sequences listed, around 20% are singletons. The sequenced sample was PBMCs, mostly from graft donor cells, obtained 180 days after TCRalphabeta/CD19-depleted stem cell transplant. The receptors were sampled from a male patient younger than 18 who had a stem cell transplant for acute lymphoblastic leukemia, so the T cells may come from the graft donor. The CDR3 runs from the conserved cysteine through the conserved F or W. Fields, in order: D gene, V gene, clone size, J gene, CDR3 DNA, CDR3 protein. A D gene is named only where the DNA matches it firmly. A clone size is listed for some rows: how often the clone was seen (once, few, many), or a class if it is expanded.

TRBD2	TRBV5-5	few	TRBJ2-7	TGTGCCAGCAGCTTTGCGGGAGGACAGAGCGAGCAGTACTTC	CASSFAGGQSEQYF
NA	TRBV7-4	few	TRBJ2-1	TGTGCCAGCAGCTTAGCGTCCGTGACAGGGTACGGTCTAAGTGGCGGGAGCGATGACAATGAGCAGTTCTTC	CASSLASVTGYGLSGGSDDNEQFF
TRBD1	TRBV19	few	TRBJ2-1	TGTGCCAGTAGTTCAGACAGGGAGTACTACAATGAGCAGTTCTTC	CASSSDREYYNEQFF
NA	TRBV5-1	few	TRBJ2-3	TGCGCCAGCAGCTTAGCGGAAATTAGCACAGATACGCAGTATTTT	CASSLAEISTDTQYF
NA	TRBV4-1	many	TRBJ2-7	TGCGCCAGCGGGGGCTCCTACGAGCAGTACTTC	CASGGSYEQYF
NA	TRBV7-9	NA	TRBJ1-6	TGTGCCAGCAGCTTCGTTAATTCACCCCTCCACTTT	CASSFVNSPLHF
TRBD2	TRBV5-1	few	TRBJ2-7	TGCGCCAGCAGCCCCCGACTAGCGGGAGGATTCGTCGAGCAGTACTTC	CASSPRLAGGFVEQYF
TRBD1	TRBV20-1	few	TRBJ1-2	TGCAGTGCTAGACCTCTAGCTCGCGGGACAGGGCCTCTTTATGGCTACACCTTC	CSARPLARGTGPLYGYTF
TRBD2	TRBV5-1	NA	TRBJ2-1	TGCGCCAGCAGCTTACCACTTAGCGGGAGGCCTACAAACGGTTTGTGGTTCTTC	CASSLPLSGRPTNGLWFF
TRBD1	TRBV12-3/TRBV12-4	NA	TRBJ2-7	TGTGCCAGCAGTTCCTGGGGACAGGTCTACGAGCAGTACTTC	CASSSWGQVYEQYF
NA	TRBV10-3	NA	TRBJ2-7	TGTGCCATCAGGGGGAACCGGGACGACCCCTACGAGCAGTACTTC	CAIRGNRDDPYEQYF